The 31 T cell receptor beta chains below all came from one sample that was sequenced in a study of naive and memory T cell subsets. Two oligonucleotides, mixed equimolar, formed the beta constant-region primer covering TRBC1 and TRBC2. The ligated cDNA underwent four PCR rounds using SP2 and nested alpha and beta constant-region primers. TCRdb re-analysed the UMI-ligation and nested PCR reads in MiXCR, keeping a single row per CDR3 protein. Among some 80,000 distinct CDR3 sequences listed, around 9% were seen once. The sequenced material came from naive CD8+ T cells from blood. The origin of the receptors is a human donor in good health.

This clonotype came up many times. J is TRBJ1-2 and V is TRBV20-1; no clear D. CDR1 and CDR2 from the germline V gene are DFQATT and SNEGSKA (reference sequence). This CDR3 contains 12 residues. V was cut by 5 bases and J by 3 bases, with 10 bases left in between. Here the CDR3 DNA reads TGCAGTGCTCCAGCCTTGGACTATGGCTACACCTTC. This sequence encodes CSAPALDYGYTF.

This clonotype was picked up a small number of times. J is TRBJ2-1 and V is TRBV29-1; 7 nucleotides line up with TRBD1. In germline, CDR1 is SQVTM, CDR2 ANQGSEA. The length of the CDR3 is 15 residues. V lost 2 bases and J lost 5; bases outside the gene matches: 9. CDR3 residues: CSVELVGTENNEQFF. In DNA form, the CDR3 reads TGCAGCGTTGAACTGGTTGGGACAGAAAACAATGAGCAGTTCTTC.

This clonotype was picked up many times. The gene calls are TRBV12-3 or TRBV12-4 and TRBJ2-5, with 15 bases that match TRBD2. CDR3 size: 19 residues. Unmatched junction bases numbered 17, after V lost 7 bases and J lost 5 bases. CDR3 DNA: TGTGCCAGCATCTCAGGACTAGCGGGAGGGCCGAGGAATAGGGAGACCCAGTACTTC. It translates to CASISGLAGGPRNRETQYF.

The chain joins TRBV4-1 to TRBJ2-6, with 7 bases lining up with TRBD1. V trimming: 4 bases; J trimming: 0 bases; junction bases outside the gene matches: 9. CDR1 and CDR2 (germline): MGHRA, YSYEKL. There are 18 residues in the CDR3. This chain's CDR3 is CASSLRQGFLSGANVLTF. DNA of the CDR3: TGCGCCAGCAGCCTCAGACAGGGCTTCCTCTCTGGGGCCAACGTCCTGACTTTC.

In this sample, this clonotype turned up a few times. The chain combines TRBV10-3 with TRBJ2-2; D assignment may be TRBD1 or TRBD2 (6 bases each). Germline CDR1 ENHRY, CDR2 SYGVKD. V was trimmed by 11 bases and J by 4 bases, leaving 20 bases between them. This CDR3 is 15 amino acids long. The CDR3 DNA sequence: TGTGCCCTCGCAGATGAGGGGGGCCCCACCGGGGAGCTGTTTTTT. It specifies CALADEGGPTGELFF.

This clonotype was detected many times. This sequence joins TRBV20-1 and TRBJ2-1; 11 bases line up with TRBD2. Per the germline V gene, CDR1 is DFQATT and CDR2 is SNEGSKA (reference sequence). The CDR3 runs to 15 residues. Trimming took 0 bases from V and 10 from J; bases not matched to a gene: 8. CDR3 sequence (DNA): TGCAGTGCTAGAGATGTAGCGGGGGGGGTCGTGGAGCAGTTCTTC. Amino acids: CSARDVAGGVVEQFF.

This clonotype was recorded a few times. The chain employs TRBV11-2 and TRBJ2-1, with 16 bases identical to TRBD2. The CDR3 runs 22 residues. V was clipped by 3 bases and J by 7 bases; unmatched bases: 21. Germline V CDR1 and CDR2: SGHAT, FQNNGV. For the CDR3, the DNA is TGTGCCAGCAGCTTCACCACCGTCCCGGGACTAGCGGGAGGGCCAATGGGTAATGAGCAGTTCTTC. Protein product: CASSFTTVPGLAGGPMGNEQFF.

This clonotype was found many times. The rearrangement joins TRBV29-1 to TRBJ2-2, with D perhaps TRBD1 (6 bases). CDR1 SQVTM and CDR2 ANQGSEA come from the germline V gene. CDR3 length: 14 amino acids. Between the trimmed V and J ends, which lost 6 bases and 2 bases, there was a span of 13 bases. CDR3 region: CSVRPDRNTGELFF. CDR3 in DNA: TGCAGCGTCCGCCCGGACAGAAACACCGGGGAGCTGTTTTTT.

This clonotype was seen only a few times. V usage is TRBV28 and J usage is TRBJ2-5; tentative D call: TRBD2 (5 bases). This CDR3 is built from 13 residues. The germline gives CDR1 MDHEN, CDR2 SYDVKM. Between the trimmed V and J ends, which lost 2 bases and 1 base, there was a span of 5 bases. The CDR3 DNA reads TGTGCCAGCAGTTTACGGGGCCAAGAGACCCAGTACTTC. Protein product: CASSLRGQETQYF.

Many counts were recorded for this clonotype. The chain uses TRBV12-3 or TRBV12-4 and TRBJ2-4; D is perhaps TRBD1 (5 bases). The CDR3 runs 14 residues. Trimming shortened V by 7 bases and J by 0 bases, and 10 bases separated the two germline ends. CDR3 coding DNA: TGTGCCAGCAAGGGGCTACTAGCCAAAAACATTCAGTACTTC. Residues: CASKGLLAKNIQYF.

This clonotype was observed many times. The genes are TRBV23-1 and TRBJ2-1, with 10 nucleotides matching TRBD2. TRBV23-1 is designated an ORF whose function remains uncertain. The ends lost 2 bases at V and 8 bases at J; junction bases unmatched: 9. This CDR3 is built from 16 residues. The CDR3 DNA follows: TGCGCCAGCAGTCAAAATATAGCGGGAGGTATCTATGAGCAGTTCTTC. It encodes CASSQNIAGGIYEQFF.

This clonotype occurred many times. V usage is TRBV7-9 and J usage is TRBJ2-5; TRBD2 matches 13 bases. The CDR3 totals 15 residues. Germline V CDR1 and CDR2: SEHNR, FQNEAQ (reference sequence). J lost 5 bases, V lost 3 bases, and 3 bases had no gene match. CDR3 sequence reads: CASSFGLAGVETQYF. The DNA for the CDR3 is TGTGCCAGCAGCTTTGGACTAGCGGGAGTCGAGACCCAGTACTTC. Together with reference TRBV7-9 and TRBJ2-5, the CDR3 gives the full variable domain: DTGVSQNPRHKITKRGQNVTFRCDPISEHNRLYWYRQTLGQGPEFLTYFQNEAQLEKSRLLSDRFSAERPKGSFSTLEIQRTEQGDSAMYLCASSFGLAGVETQYFGPGTRLLVL.

This clonotype occurred many times. V and J are TRBV3-1 and TRBJ2-7; the match to TRBD2 covers 8 bases. CDR1 is LGHDT and CDR2 is YNNKEL in the germline V gene (reference sequence). After removal of 1 base from V and 3 bases from J, the junction contained 8 bases not matched to a gene. The CDR3 contains 16 residues. The chain's CDR3 is CASSQGRGLANYEQYF. CDR3 in DNA: TGTGCCAGCAGCCAAGGACGAGGACTAGCAAACTACGAGCAGTACTTC.

The gene calls are TRBV6-1 and TRBJ2-6; perhaps TRBD2 as D (5 bases). CDR1 MNHNS and CDR2 SASEGT come from the germline V gene. The CDR3 spans 17 residues. Trimming removed 7 bases at V and 0 bases at J, with 16 bases between. The CDR3 sequence is CASMGAGAFSGANVLTF. The CDR3 DNA reads as TGTGCCAGCATGGGAGCAGGAGCCTTCTCTGGGGCCAACGTCCTGACTTTC.

The chain uses TRBV4-2 and TRBJ1-2; TRBD1 aligns across 10 bases. The CDR3 loop spans 17 amino acids. Trimming removed 3 bases from V and 4 bases from J; junction bases left unmatched: 11. Germline lookup yields CDR1 LGHNA and CDR2 YNFKEQ. This CDR3 reads CASSQLPGQGLFYGYTF. In DNA form, the CDR3 reads TGTGCCAGCAGCCAGCTCCCGGGACAGGGGTTATTCTATGGCTACACCTTC.

This clonotype was seen a handful of times. The V gene is TRBV12-3 or TRBV12-4, the J gene TRBJ2-7; 13 bases match TRBD2. CDR3 length: 14 residues. The J segment lost 7 bases and the V segment lost 7 bases, leaving 7 bases of the junction unmatched. For the CDR3, the DNA is TGTGCCAGCAATCCGGGACTAGCGGGATGGGAGCAGTACTTC. Its translation is CASNPGLAGWEQYF.

This clonotype has ten or more counts. V is TRBV7-9 and J is TRBJ2-1, with 13 bases that match TRBD2. CDR3 size: 16 residues. V lost 5 bases, J lost 7 bases, and 8 bases stayed unmatched. CDR1 SEHNR and CDR2 FQNEAQ come from the germline V gene (reference sequence). The CDR3 reads CASSVTSGRERNEQFF. The CDR3 DNA sequence: TGTGCCAGCAGCGTTACTAGCGGGAGGGAACGTAATGAGCAGTTCTTC.

Only a few counts were recorded for this clonotype. This chain connects TRBV27 to TRBJ2-5; D not resolved. CDR1 and CDR2 (germline): MNHEY, SMNVEV (reference sequence). V was trimmed by 4 bases and J by 1 base, leaving 1 base between them. There are 11 residues in the CDR3. This CDR3 is CASSCQETQYF. The CDR3 coding sequence is TGTGCCAGCAGTTGCCAAGAGACCCAGTACTTC.

This sequence joins TRBV19 and TRBJ2-7; D gene uncertain. The CDR3 runs 14 residues. V was shortened by 5 bases and J by 3 bases, with 14 bases between the two germline ends. Germline CDR1 LNHDA, CDR2 SQIVND (reference sequence). CDR3 loop: CASSLSYSYYEQYF. CDR3 in DNA: TGTGCCAGTAGTCTTTCTTACAGCTACTACGAGCAGTACTTC.

This clonotype was seen ten or more times. This chain uses TRBV29-1 with TRBJ1-2; perhaps TRBD1 as D (5 bases). The V end was cut by 0 bases, the J end by 8 bases, with 10 bases between. Germline CDR1 reads SQVTM; CDR2 reads ANQGSEA. This CDR3 region has 12 residues. Here the CDR3 DNA reads TGCAGCGTTGAAGATCGGGGGGACGGCTACACCTTC. This gives the protein CSVEDRGDGYTF.

This clonotype was seen ten or more times. The genes are TRBV29-1 and TRBJ2-1; 7 nucleotides agree with TRBD2. CDR1 SQVTM and CDR2 ANQGSEA come from the germline V gene. CDR3 length: 13 amino acids. J lost 6 bases, V lost 4 bases, and 6 bases had no gene match. CDR3 sequence reads: CSVAGGSGNEQFF. CDR3 nucleotide sequence: TGCAGCGTTGCGGGAGGATCAGGCAATGAGCAGTTCTTC.

The J gene is TRBJ2-1, the V gene TRBV28; D perhaps matches TRBD1 (6 bases). CDR3 length equals 14 residues. CDR1 is MDHEN, CDR2 SYDVKM, per germline. V was pared by 6 bases and J by 5 bases, with 14 bases between. DNA of the CDR3: TGTGCCAGCAGCGAAGGGGGACCCAACAATGAGCAGTTCTTC. Residues: CASSEGGPNNEQFF. The full variable domain, in which reference TRBV28 and TRBJ2-1 provide the parts outside the CDR3, is DVKVTQSSRYLVKRTGEKVFLECVQDMDHENMFWYRQDPGLGLRLIYFSYDVKMKEKGDIPEGYSVSREKKERFSLILESASTNQTSMYLCASSEGGPNNEQFFGPGTRLTVL.

The chain combines TRBV7-9 with TRBJ2-1, with TRBD2 as a possible D gene (5 bases). Trimming removed 6 bases at V and 6 bases at J, with 21 bases between. The CDR3 consists of 16 residues. CDR1 and CDR2 (germline): SEHNR, FQNEAQ (reference sequence). In nucleotides, the CDR3 is TGTGCCAGCAGACTAAGCGGCTCCGGCCGGGGCAATGAGCAGTTCTTC. Translating it yields CASRLSGSGRGNEQFF.

This clonotype has more than one count but fewer than ten. The chain couples TRBV7-9 to TRBJ1-4; D remains unclear. CDR1 SEHNR and CDR2 FQNEAQ come from the germline V gene (reference sequence). This CDR3 is built from 15 residues. Deletions cut 1 base from V and 8 bases from J, with 14 bases between. The CDR3 here is CASSLDWAKGEKLFF. The CDR3 DNA follows: TGTGCCAGCAGCTTAGATTGGGCCAAGGGCGAAAAACTGTTTTTT.

This clonotype was detected only a few times. The chain is built from TRBV24-1 and TRBJ2-1, with TRBD2 as a possible D gene (6 bases). The CDR3 totals 18 residues. Germline V gene lookup returns CDR1 KGHDR and CDR2 SFDVKD. V lost 1 base and J lost 6, with 21 bases in between. The CDR3 loop is CATSDFLAGRLVPNEQFF. DNA of the CDR3: TGTGCCACCAGTGATTTCCTCGCCGGCAGACTAGTACCCAATGAGCAGTTCTTC.

The chain links TRBV5-1 to TRBJ2-7; no firm D call. The CDR3 spans 12 residues. Trimming removed 4 bases from V and 0 bases from J, with 5 bases in between. CDR1 and CDR2 from the germline V gene are SGHRS and YFSETQ. CDR3 DNA sequence: TGCGCCAGCAGCGGGAACTCCTACGAGCAGTACTTC. Its translation: CASSGNSYEQYF.

This clonotype was picked up many times. The chain employs TRBV6-2 or TRBV6-3 and TRBJ2-5; D is unresolved. Germline V gives CDR1 MNHEY, CDR2 SVGEGT. This CDR3 contains 16 residues. V was pared by 4 bases and J by 2 bases, with 17 bases between. CDR3 DNA sequence: TGTGCCAGCAGTTCTGGGATGTCAGTAAGTCAAGAGACCCAGTACTTC. This encodes CASSSGMSVSQETQYF.

In this sample, this clonotype turned up a few times. The rearrangement joins TRBV20-1 to TRBJ1-1; D is undetermined. CDR1 and CDR2 (germline): DFQATT, SNEGSKA (reference sequence). The CDR3 consists of 15 residues. V dropped 0 bases and J dropped 4 bases, with 15 bases sitting between them. The CDR3 sequence: CSARDLGGLSTEAFF. The DNA of the CDR3 is TGCAGTGCTAGAGATCTGGGAGGGTTGAGCACTGAAGCTTTCTTT.

This clonotype was seen repeatedly, ten times or more. This rearrangement joins TRBV29-1 to TRBJ2-2, with TRBD2 matching over 9 bases. V lost 4 bases and J lost 4; bases outside the gene matches: 7. Germline CDR1 SQVTM, CDR2 ANQGSEA. The CDR3 covers 15 residues. This CDR3 reads CSVVVAGVSTGELFF. The CDR3 coding sequence is TGCAGCGTTGTTGTAGCGGGAGTTTCCACCGGGGAGCTGTTTTTT.

This chain uses TRBV7-2 with TRBJ2-7, with 8 bases identical to TRBD2. V was clipped by 5 bases and J by 2 bases; unmatched bases: 2. The CDR3 sequence is 13 residues long. The germline V gene has CDR1 SGHTA and CDR2 FQGNSA. The DNA of the CDR3 is TGTGCCAGCAGCAACGGGAGGGCCTACGAGCAGTACTTC. As protein: CASSNGRAYEQYF.

This clonotype showed up just a few times. This chain links TRBV7-3 with TRBJ2-1, with TRBD2 matching 8 bases. The V and J ends lost 5 bases and 8 bases, in that order; junction bases with no gene match: 11. The CDR3 spans 15 residues. Germline loops: CDR1 SGHTA, CDR2 FQGTGA. The CDR3 is CASSAGTSGWDEQFF. DNA for the CDR3: TGTGCCAGCAGCGCCGGGACTAGTGGTTGGGATGAGCAGTTCTTC.